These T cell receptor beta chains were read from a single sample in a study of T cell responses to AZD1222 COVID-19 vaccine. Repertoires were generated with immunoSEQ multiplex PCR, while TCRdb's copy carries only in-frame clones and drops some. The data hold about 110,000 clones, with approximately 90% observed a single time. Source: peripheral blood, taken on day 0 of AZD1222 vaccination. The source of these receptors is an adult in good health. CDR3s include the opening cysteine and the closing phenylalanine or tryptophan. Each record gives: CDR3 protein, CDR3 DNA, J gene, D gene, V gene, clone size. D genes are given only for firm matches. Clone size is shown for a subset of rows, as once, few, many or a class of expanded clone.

CASSLQGTDTGELFF	TGTGCCAGCAGCTTACAAGGGACGGACACCGGGGAGCTGTTTTTT	TRBJ2-2	NA	TRBV7-3	NA
CASSLMGTAAEAFF	TGTGCCAGCAGCTTAATGGGAACAGCCGCTGAAGCTTTCTTT	TRBJ1-1	NA	TRBV11-2	once
CASSVESESPQGEVDEQYF	TGTGCCAGCAGCGTAGAATCGGAATCGCCTCAGGGGGAAGTGGACGAGCAGTACTTC	TRBJ2-7	TRBD1	TRBV9	NA
CASTEDRNTEAFF	TGTGCCAGCACCGAGGACAGGAACACTGAAGCTTTCTTT	TRBJ1-1	NA	TRBV28	NA
CASSFGFEAFF	TGTGCCAGCAGCTTTGGTTTTGAAGCTTTCTTT	TRBJ1-1	NA	TRBV7-2	NA
CSASLAAETQYF	TGCAGTGCTAGTCTAGCCGCAGAGACCCAGTACTTC	TRBJ2-5	NA	TRBV20-1	NA
CAILPGNSNYGYTF	TGTGCCATCCTACCGGGGAACTCTAACTATGGCTACACCTTC	TRBJ1-2	NA	TRBV28	NA
CASSSLGFSGANVLTF	TGTGCCAGCAGTTCCCTAGGGTTCTCTGGGGCCAACGTCCTGACTTTC	TRBJ2-6	NA	TRBV28	once
CASRELGDGELFF	TGTGCCAGCCGAGAACTTGGGGACGGGGAGCTGTTTTTT	TRBJ2-2	NA	TRBV7-9	NA
CASADSLATEAFF	TGTGCCAGCGCTGACAGCCTCGCCACTGAAGCTTTCTTT	TRBJ1-1	NA	TRBV6-5	NA
CASSLGSGRGTGELFF	TGTGCCAGCAGCTTAGGGAGCGGGAGGGGCACCGGGGAGCTGTTTTTT	TRBJ2-2	TRBD2	TRBV7-6	NA
CASSEGLAPDTQYF	TGTGCCAGCAGTGAAGGCCTAGCGCCAGATACGCAGTATTTT	TRBJ2-3	NA	TRBV6-1	NA
CASTKREAGNNEQFF	TGTGCCAGTACTAAGCGGGAGGCGGGGAACAATGAGCAGTTCTTC	TRBJ2-1	TRBD2	TRBV19	NA
CASSPTATNEKLFF	TGTGCCAGCTCACCGACAGCAACTAATGAAAAACTGTTTTTT	TRBJ1-4	NA	TRBV18	NA
CATRTGEETQYF	TGTGCCACCAGGACAGGGGAAGAGACCCAGTACTTC	TRBJ2-5	TRBD1	TRBV19	NA
CATSMKRDATNEKLFF	TGTGCCACCAGCATGAAAAGAGACGCAACTAATGAAAAACTGTTTTTT	TRBJ1-4	NA	TRBV15	NA
CATSGGGPIYNEQFF	TGTGCCACCAGTGGGGGAGGGCCTATTTACAATGAGCAGTTCTTC	TRBJ2-1	TRBD2	TRBV24-1	NA
CATSGRTGGSGANVLTF	TGTGCCACCAGTGGTAGGACAGGGGGCTCTGGGGCCAACGTCCTGACTTTC	TRBJ2-6	TRBD1	TRBV24-1	NA
CASSLRHEQYF	TGTGCCAGCAGCTTGAGACATGAGCAGTACTTC	TRBJ2-7	NA	TRBV5-4	NA
CASRLVPYNEQFF	TGTGCCAGTAGGCTAGTCCCCTACAATGAGCAGTTCTTC	TRBJ2-1	NA	TRBV19	few
CASSLGQGASGYGYTF	TGCGCCAGCAGCTTGGGACAGGGGGCTAGCGGCTATGGCTACACCTTC	TRBJ1-2	TRBD1	TRBV5-1	NA
CASSGWGNTEAFF	TGTGCCAGCAGTGGATGGGGGAACACTGAAGCTTTCTTT	TRBJ1-1	NA	TRBV2	NA
CSASGGQAFDEQYF	TGCAGTGCTAGTGGGGGACAGGCTTTTGATGAGCAGTACTTC	TRBJ2-7	TRBD1	TRBV20-1	NA
CAWNPGGQGSYSNQPQHF	TGTGCCTGGAACCCAGGGGGACAGGGTTCCTATAGCAATCAGCCCCAGCATTTT	TRBJ1-5	TRBD1	TRBV30	NA
CASSFDRVVTEAFF	TGTGCCAGCAGTTTTGACAGGGTGGTCACTGAAGCTTTCTTT	TRBJ1-1	TRBD1	TRBV28	NA